This T cell receptor (beta chain) was obtained from a study of cytomegalovirus exposure and HLA in healthy donors. This clone has just one count. Its antigen is still unknown. General study points: In vitro, a few CMV-associated chains proved specific for CMV antigens.

Repertoires were generated with immunoSEQ multiplex PCR, while TCRdb's copy carries only in-frame clones and drops some. The sample includes approximately 240,000 clones, about 93% of them seen just once. Germline V gene lookup returns CDR1 MNHEY and CDR2 SMNVEV (reference sequence). This CDR3 region has 14 residues. V lost 4 bases to trimming and J lost 3 bases; unmatched junction nucleotides: 3. This receptor was taken from a woman aged 18-29 years in good health and CMV-seronegative. This chain uses TRBV27 with TRBJ2-1; 7 bases are shared with TRBD1. Sequencing was carried out using PBMCs. The CDR3 region has the DNA TGTGCCAGCAGTTCACGGACAGGCTACAATGAGCAGTTCTTC. This translates into CASSSRTGYNEQFF.